The T cell receptor (beta chain) under discussion was sequenced for a study of T cells in Graves' hyperthyroidism and ophthalmopathy. Study-wide points: Stable hyperthyroidism and ophthalmopathy were separated using 13 V-J signatures.

This clonotype was counted a few times. Its antigen is as yet unknown. Researchers amplified the TCR beta CDR3 regions from RNA transcripts. The primer set for the first-round RT-PCR of the TCR CDR3 was HTBI. TCRdb itself ran the multiplex PCR reads through MiXCR, one entry per CDR3 protein. The profile shows 450,000 to 650,000 distinct CDR3 sequences, 17% of them singletons. This CDR3 spans 13 amino acids. V shed 2 bases and J shed 6 bases, with 7 bases lying between them. CDR1 SGHTA and CDR2 FQGNSA come from the germline V gene. This chain uses TRBV7-2 with TRBJ1-4, with no clear D. This clonotype was sampled from a woman between 18 and 29 years old with Graves' ophthalmopathy. The sequenced material came from blood. The CDR3 DNA is TGTGCCAGCAGCTTACGACGCGATGAAAAACTGTTTTTT. Translating it yields CASSLRRDEKLFF.